These 27 T cell receptor beta chains came from one sample sequenced in a study of cytomegalovirus exposure and HLA in healthy donors. PCR involved 60 Vbeta and 13 Jbeta primers. Clones were read by immunoSEQ multiplex PCR, and TCRdb kept only the in-frame ones, dropping some. The sample shows tens of thousands of clones, roughly 80% of them seen only once. The sample comprised PBMCs. The receptors were gathered from a man aged 30-40 years in good health and CMV-seropositive.

The rearrangement uses TRBV25-1 and TRBJ2-1, with D hard to call. The CDR3 is 15 amino acids. The V end lost 7 bases, the J end lost 0 bases, and 13 bases lay between the germline ends. Germline CDR1 is MGHDK and CDR2 is SYGVNS. The CDR3 protein is CASNTADSSYNEQFF. The CDR3 nucleotides are TGTGCCAGCAATACGGCGGATAGCTCCTACAATGAGCAGTTCTTC.

The chain is built from TRBV5-6 and TRBJ2-1; D is perhaps TRBD1 (5 bases). V dropped 2 bases and J dropped 0 bases, with 12 bases sitting between them. Germline loops: CDR1 SGHDT, CDR2 YYEEEE. The CDR3 has 16 residues. The CDR3 bases are TGTGCCAGCAGCTTACAGGAGTGGAGCTCCTACAATGAGCAGTTCTTC. Translating it yields CASSLQEWSSYNEQFF.

This chain connects TRBV15 to TRBJ2-3; D not certain. The CDR3 extends over 15 amino acids. With 0 bases removed from V and 1 base from J, the gap between germline ends came to 8 bases. Germline V gives CDR1 LNHNV, CDR2 YYDKDF (reference sequence). This CDR3 is CATSREGARTDTQYF. Written as DNA, the CDR3 is TGTGCCACCAGCAGAGAAGGAGCGCGCACAGATACGCAGTATTTT.

The chain employs TRBV19 and TRBJ2-5, with TRBD2 matching over 12 bases. Germline values: CDR1 LNHDA, CDR2 SQIVND (reference sequence). The CDR3 consists of 14 residues. After removal of 4 bases from V and 4 bases from J, the junction contained 1 base not matched to a gene. Here the CDR3 DNA reads TGTGCCAGTAGTAAGGGACTAGCGGGAGAGACCCAGTACTTC. It specifies CASSKGLAGETQYF.

This rearrangement joins TRBV5-6 to TRBJ2-7; 7 bases are shared with TRBD2. Germline values: CDR1 SGHDT, CDR2 YYEEEE. After removal of 4 bases from V and 2 bases from J, the junction contained 12 bases not matched to a gene. This CDR3 spans 16 amino acids. CDR3 residues: CASSPPTWEGTYEQYF. The DNA for the CDR3 is TGTGCCAGCAGCCCTCCTACGTGGGAGGGGACCTACGAGCAGTACTTC.

This clone showed up just a few times. The V call is TRBV7-9, the J call TRBJ1-1, with a weak D call TRBD1 (6 bases). Germline CDR1 SEHNR, CDR2 FQNEAQ (reference sequence). Trimming stripped 11 bases from V and 0 bases from J, with 13 bases between. The CDR3 is 13 residues long. The CDR3 loop reads CAGGVTLNTEAFF. The CDR3, as DNA: TGTGCCGGGGGCGTCACCCTGAACACTGAAGCTTTCTTT.

This chain connects TRBV10-3 to TRBJ2-1, with TRBD2 matching over 7 bases. Germline-derived CDR1 and CDR2 are ENHRY and SYGVKD. J lost 4 bases, V lost 3 bases, and 9 bases had no gene match. CDR3 length equals 16 residues. In DNA, the CDR3 is TGTGCCATCAGTGAACAAGCGGGATACGTATACAATGAGCAGTTCTTC. Protein product: CAISEQAGYVYNEQFF.

The chain employs TRBV27 and TRBJ2-5; TRBD2 agrees at 9 bases. Germline V lookup: CDR1 MNHEY, CDR2 SMNVEV (reference sequence). V lost 7 bases and J lost 1; bases outside the gene matches: 10. The CDR3 runs to 16 residues. The DNA of the CDR3 is TGTGCCAGCACTTCAGGGCGGGAGGGCCCCCAAGAGACCCAGTACTTC. It codes for CASTSGREGPQETQYF.

This chain joins TRBV28 and TRBJ1-2; D is undetermined. Trimming shortened V by 7 bases and J by 0 bases, and 6 bases separated the two germline ends. CDR1 is MDHEN, CDR2 SYDVKM, per germline. CDR3 length: 12 residues. The CDR3 region is CASKRANYGYTF. The CDR3 coding sequence is TGTGCCAGCAAGAGGGCTAACTATGGCTACACCTTC.

The gene calls are TRBV6-1 and TRBJ1-5; 8 bases are shared with TRBD1. Per the germline V gene, CDR1 is MNHNS and CDR2 is SASEGT. Trimming removed 8 bases from V and 0 bases from J; junction bases left unmatched: 3. The CDR3 runs to 14 residues. CDR3 loop: CASDRGNSNQPQHF. For the CDR3, the DNA is TGTGCCAGCGACAGGGGAAATAGCAATCAGCCCCAGCATTTT.

The chain couples TRBV9 to TRBJ2-5, with D tentatively TRBD1 (5 bases). There are 15 residues in the CDR3. Germline V gives CDR1 SGDLS, CDR2 YYNGEE. V was trimmed by 2 bases and J by 7 bases, leaving 18 bases between them. The CDR3 sequence: CASSVLEAGSGTQYF. The CDR3 DNA reads TGTGCCAGCAGCGTCCTAGAGGCAGGGTCCGGGACCCAGTACTTC. Full variable domain (remainder filled in from reference TRBV9 and TRBJ2-5): DSGVTQTPKHLITATGQRVTLRCSPRSGDLSVYWYQQSLDQGLQFLIQYYNGEERAKGNILERFSAQQFPDLHSELNLSSLELGDSALYFCASSVLEAGSGTQYFGPGTRLLVL.

This clone was counted only a few times. The rearrangement joins TRBV2 to TRBJ2-1, with D tentatively TRBD1 (5 bases). The length of the CDR3 is 15 residues. CDR1 is SNHLY and CDR2 is FYNNEI in the germline V gene. V was trimmed by 3 bases and J by 0 bases, leaving 9 bases between them. CDR3 residues: CASSDRVSSYNEQFF. The CDR3 region has the DNA TGTGCCAGCAGTGACAGGGTGAGCTCCTACAATGAGCAGTTCTTC.

This clone was observed a handful of times. V and J are TRBV21-1 and TRBJ2-3; no check of the table's D call, TRBD2, against the DNA was made. TRBV21-1 is a recognized pseudogene. The CDR3 length is 17 residues. Here the CDR3 reads CASSKGTSPSSTDTQYF. The CDR3 nucleotides are TGTGCCAGCAGCAAGGGGACTAGCCCATCTAGCACAGATACGCAGTATTTT.

The CDR3 bases are TGTGCCAGCAGCTTACCGGGACAGGGGGCGGGGAACACTGAAGCTTTCTTT. Protein product: CASSLPGQGAGNTEAFF. The chain links TRBV28 to TRBJ1-1; 12 bases are a match to TRBD1. The V gene end was trimmed by 6 bases and the J gene end by 1 base; junction bases not matched to a gene: 9. CDR1 and CDR2 from the germline V gene are MDHEN and SYDVKM. The CDR3 runs 17 residues.

The rearrangement joins TRBV5-5 to TRBJ1-1; 7 nucleotides match TRBD1. The ends lost 2 bases at V and 3 bases at J; junction bases unmatched: 7. The CDR3 sequence is 15 residues long. Germline CDR1 is SGHKS and CDR2 is YYEKEE (reference sequence). The CDR3 loop reads CASSLPGQQDTEAFF. The CDR3 bases are TGTGCCAGCAGCTTACCGGGACAGCAAGACACTGAAGCTTTCTTT.

The rearrangement joins TRBV7-9 to TRBJ1-5; D unresolved. There are 16 residues in the CDR3. The V end lost 1 base, the J end lost 1 base, and 11 bases lay between the germline ends. Germline CDR1 reads SEHNR; CDR2 reads FQNEAQ (reference sequence). The CDR3 loop reads CASSLGGVGSNQPQHF. CDR3 coding DNA: TGTGCCAGCAGCTTAGGGGGAGTGGGAAGCAATCAGCCCCAGCATTTT.

DNA for the CDR3: TGTGCCAGCAGCCCTAGGTCTGGTAGCACAGATACGCAGTATTTT. Its translation: CASSPRSGSTDTQYF. This chain links TRBV7-9 with TRBJ2-3; no clear D. Trimming removed 5 bases from V and 0 bases from J, with 12 bases in between. The CDR3 sequence is 15 residues long. Germline V gives CDR1 SEHNR, CDR2 FQNEAQ (reference sequence). Full variable domain (missing parts from reference TRBV7-9 and TRBJ2-3): DTGVSQNPRHKITKRGQNVTFRCDPISEHNRLYWYRQTLGQGPEFLTYFQNEAQLEKSRLLSDRFSAERPKGSFSTLEIQRTEQGDSAMYLCASSPRSGSTDTQYFGPGTRLTVL.

This chain links TRBV4-2 with TRBJ2-3; 7 nucleotides agree with TRBD2. Germline loops: CDR1 LGHNA, CDR2 YNFKEQ. This CDR3 has 17 amino acids. V was pared by 0 bases and J by 3 bases, with 9 bases of the junction left unmatched. CDR3 sequence (DNA): TGTGCCAGCAGCCAAGAGTGGAGCGGGATAGGGACAGATACGCAGTATTTT. It yields the protein CASSQEWSGIGTDTQYF.

V usage is TRBV29-1 and J usage is TRBJ1-5; possible D gene TRBD1, 5 bases. Germline CDR1 reads SQVTM; CDR2 reads ANQGSEA. V was cut by 5 bases and J by 2 bases, with 10 bases left in between. This CDR3 has 13 amino acids. The CDR3 reads CSVSWGRNQPQHF. The CDR3 DNA reads as TGCAGCGTTAGTTGGGGCCGCAATCAGCCCCAGCATTTT.

The chain links TRBV19 to TRBJ2-2; maybe TRBD2 (5 bases). Germline V gene data show CDR1 as LNHDA and CDR2 as SQIVND (reference sequence). This CDR3 contains 14 residues. Deletions cut 6 bases from V and 7 bases from J, with 15 bases between. The CDR3 loop is CASRPSLAGGELFF. The CDR3 nucleotides read TGTGCCAGTAGACCCTCTCTGGCGGGCGGGGAGCTGTTTTTT.

The chain uses TRBV7-9 and TRBJ2-7, with a possible D match to TRBD1 (6 bases). V lost 5 bases and J lost 4, with 18 bases in between. CDR1 is SEHNR and CDR2 is FQNEAQ in the germline V gene (reference sequence). The CDR3 runs 15 residues. CDR3 loop: CASSPTRNREYEQYF. In nucleotides, the CDR3 is TGTGCCAGCAGCCCGACCCGTAACAGGGAATACGAGCAGTACTTC.

The rearrangement uses TRBV5-1 and TRBJ2-1, with TRBD1 identical over 11 bases. V gave up 4 bases and J gave up 9 bases; unmatched junction bases: 3. This CDR3 region has 13 residues. The germline CDR1 and CDR2 sequences are SGHRS and YFSETQ. Here the CDR3 reads CASSQGQGGEQFF. Written as DNA, the CDR3 is TGCGCCAGCAGCCAGGGACAGGGGGGTGAGCAGTTCTTC.

The chain combines TRBV7-9 with TRBJ1-3; no definite D call. The CDR3 is made up of 15 amino acids. Trimming cost V 1 base and J 1 base, with 8 bases left between them. Germline V lookup: CDR1 SEHNR, CDR2 FQNEAQ (reference sequence). CDR3 residues: CASSLVGASGNTIYF. In DNA form, the CDR3 reads TGTGCCAGCAGCTTAGTGGGCGCATCTGGAAACACCATATATTTT.

The gene calls are TRBV5-3 and TRBJ2-1, with 10 bases identical to TRBD1. TRBV5-3 is filed as an ORF, its function uncertain. The CDR3 is 16 residues long. V lost 5 bases to trimming and J lost 4 bases; unmatched junction nucleotides: 9. CDR3 sequence reads: CARRFQRTGGYNEQFF. DNA for the CDR3: TGTGCCAGAAGGTTCCAGAGGACAGGGGGTTACAATGAGCAGTTCTTC.

The genes are TRBV4-1 and TRBJ2-6; 8 bases match TRBD2. Unmatched junction bases numbered 7, after V lost 3 bases and J lost 6 bases. CDR3 length: 16 amino acids. CDR1 and CDR2 from the germline V gene are MGHRA and YSYEKL. The CDR3: CASSQVGRAEANVLTF. The CDR3 DNA reads TGCGCCAGCAGCCAGGTCGGGAGGGCTGAGGCCAACGTCCTGACTTTC.

This sequence joins TRBV9 and TRBJ2-1, with 11 bases that match TRBD2. V was clipped by 6 bases and J by 3 bases; unmatched bases: 14. The CDR3 covers 18 residues. Germline V gene sequence: CDR1 SGDLS, CDR2 YYNGEE. CDR3 nucleotides: TGTGCCAGCACCCCGGGACTAGCGGCGAATGTCGGCTACAATGAGCAGTTCTTC. Its protein product is CASTPGLAANVGYNEQFF.

This clone was picked up one time. This rearrangement joins TRBV7-7 to TRBJ2-1, with 7 positions matching TRBD2. The J segment lost 8 bases and the V segment lost 5 bases, leaving 12 bases of the junction unmatched. The germline V gene has CDR1 SSHAT and CDR2 FNYEAQ (reference sequence). This CDR3 region has 15 residues. CDR3 region: CASSLGLAEGDEQFF. The CDR3 coding sequence is TGTGCCAGCAGCCTGGGGCTAGCGGAAGGGGATGAGCAGTTCTTC.